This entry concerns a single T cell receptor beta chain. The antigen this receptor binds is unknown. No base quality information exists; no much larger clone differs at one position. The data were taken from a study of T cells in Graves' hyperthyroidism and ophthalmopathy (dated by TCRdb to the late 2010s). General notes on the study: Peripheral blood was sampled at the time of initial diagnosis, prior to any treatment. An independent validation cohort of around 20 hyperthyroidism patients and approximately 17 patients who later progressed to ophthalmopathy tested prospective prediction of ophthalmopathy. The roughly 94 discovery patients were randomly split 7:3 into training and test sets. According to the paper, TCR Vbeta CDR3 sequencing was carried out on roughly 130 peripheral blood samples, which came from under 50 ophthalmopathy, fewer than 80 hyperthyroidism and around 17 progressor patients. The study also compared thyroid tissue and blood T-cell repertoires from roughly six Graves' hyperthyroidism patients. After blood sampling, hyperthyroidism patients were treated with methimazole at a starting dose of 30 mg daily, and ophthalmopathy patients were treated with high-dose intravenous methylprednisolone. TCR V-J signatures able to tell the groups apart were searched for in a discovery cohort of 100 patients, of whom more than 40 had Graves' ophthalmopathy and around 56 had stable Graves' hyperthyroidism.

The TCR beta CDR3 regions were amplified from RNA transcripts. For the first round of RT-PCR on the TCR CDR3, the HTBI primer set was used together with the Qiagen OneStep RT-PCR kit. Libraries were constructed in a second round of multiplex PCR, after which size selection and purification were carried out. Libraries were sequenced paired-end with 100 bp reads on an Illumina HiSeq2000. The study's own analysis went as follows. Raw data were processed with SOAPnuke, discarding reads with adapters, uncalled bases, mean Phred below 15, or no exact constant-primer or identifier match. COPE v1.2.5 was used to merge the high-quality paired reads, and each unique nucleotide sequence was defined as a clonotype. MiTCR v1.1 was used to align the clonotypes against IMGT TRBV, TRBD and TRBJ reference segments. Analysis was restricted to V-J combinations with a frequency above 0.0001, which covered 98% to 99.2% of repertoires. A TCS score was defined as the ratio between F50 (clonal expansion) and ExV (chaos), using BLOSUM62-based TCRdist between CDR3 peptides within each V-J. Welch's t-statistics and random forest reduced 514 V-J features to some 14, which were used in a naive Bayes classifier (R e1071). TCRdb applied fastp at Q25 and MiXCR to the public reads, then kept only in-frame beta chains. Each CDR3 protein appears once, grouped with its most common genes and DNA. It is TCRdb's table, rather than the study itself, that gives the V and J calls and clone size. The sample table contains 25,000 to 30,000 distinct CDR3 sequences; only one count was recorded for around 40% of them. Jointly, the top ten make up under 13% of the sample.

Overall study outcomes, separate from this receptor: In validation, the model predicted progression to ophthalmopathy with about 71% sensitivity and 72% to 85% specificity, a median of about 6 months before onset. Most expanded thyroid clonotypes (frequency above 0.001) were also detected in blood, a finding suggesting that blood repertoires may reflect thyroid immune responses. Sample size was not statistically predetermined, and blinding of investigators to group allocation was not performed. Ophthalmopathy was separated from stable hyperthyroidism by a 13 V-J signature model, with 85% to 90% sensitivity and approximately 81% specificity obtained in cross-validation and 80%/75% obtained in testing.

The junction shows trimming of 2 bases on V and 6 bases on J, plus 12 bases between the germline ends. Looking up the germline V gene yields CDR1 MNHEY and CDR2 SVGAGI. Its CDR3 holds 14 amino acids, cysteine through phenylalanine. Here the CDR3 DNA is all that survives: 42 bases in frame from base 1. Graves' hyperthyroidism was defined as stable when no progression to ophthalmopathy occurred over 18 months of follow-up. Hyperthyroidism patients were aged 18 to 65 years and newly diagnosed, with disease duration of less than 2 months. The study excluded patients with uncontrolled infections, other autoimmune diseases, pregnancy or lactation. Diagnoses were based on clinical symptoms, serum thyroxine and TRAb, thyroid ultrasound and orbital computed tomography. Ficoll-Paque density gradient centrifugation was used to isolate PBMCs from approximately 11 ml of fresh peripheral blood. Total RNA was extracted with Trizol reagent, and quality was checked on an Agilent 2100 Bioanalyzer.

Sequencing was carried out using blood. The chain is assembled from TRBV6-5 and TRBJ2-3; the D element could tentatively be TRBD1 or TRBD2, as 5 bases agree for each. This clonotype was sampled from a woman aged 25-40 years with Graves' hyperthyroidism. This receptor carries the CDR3 CASSYQGAVDTQYF. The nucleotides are TGTGCCAGCAGTTACCAGGGAGCAGTGGATACGCAGTATTTT.